These T cell receptor beta chains were read from a single sample in a study of cytomegalovirus exposure and HLA in healthy donors. Data came from immunoSEQ multiplex PCR; TCRdb stores just in-frame clones and leaves some out. The sample has 110,000 to 150,000 clones, approximately 80% seen once. The sequencing input was PBMCs. Receptor source: a male donor in good health and CMV-seropositive. Both conserved end residues are part of each CDR3.

v_call cdr3_aa
TRBV6-5 CASSFAGADGSYEQYF
TRBV5-1 CASSPWDRGSYEQYF
TRBV6-1 CASRETGHNQPQHF
TRBV5-1 CASSLSHRGPDGLHF
TRBV19 CASSILIAGYNEQFF
TRBV27 CASSFSSGTANTGELFF
TRBV6-5 CASSYGRMNTEAFF
TRBV7-6 CASRVGGVGNSPLHF
TRBV27 CASSPGTGDYEQYF
TRBV5-1 CASNKDRGHFPPYEQYF
TRBV7-3 CASSRGQTDTQYF
TRBV30 CAWSGGWGQDDGYTF
TRBV14 CASSQDMWGANYGYTF
TRBV5-1 CASSLVSGTAYEQYF
TRBV10-3 CAKGLAGVSNTGELFF
TRBV29-1 CSVRHGQSYTF
TRBV23-1 CASRKGQGRGYTF
TRBV6-5 CASSSRQGWGQPQHF
TRBV11-1 CASSEDRGGQPQHF
TRBV14 CASSPTLGGYEQYF
TRBV5-1 CASSLPRDTGIYEQYF
TRBV28 CASSPTDRYEQYF
TRBV5-6 CASTLARQKKETQYF
TRBV7-9 CASSLRGQLAAQETQYF
TRBV28 CASSRGQANYGYTF
TRBV27 CASSRQGFGYEQYF
TRBV4-1 CASSQVIAGGPPYEQYF
TRBV30 CAWSVRGTSGSYNEQFF
TRBV7-9 CASSLFDQDEQYF
TRBV19 CASSLTGGPYEQYF
TRBV19 CASSTGNTEAFF
TRBV13 CASRETGKGSYGYTF
TRBV4-3 CASSQRQVTEAFF
TRBV9 CASSREAGESPLNEQFF
TRBV4-1 CASSQGPLQGSGELFF
TRBV2 CASSGSGGEAFF
TRBV7-9 CASFWGLAPGELFF
TRBV6-6 CASSYLGNPQETQYF
TRBV7-2 CASSFFQAPYEQYF